The TCR beta chain under discussion was sequenced for a study of blood T cell repertoires in COVID-19. For the study at large: Sample material is recorded as cDNA or gDNA derived from T cells, B-cell-depleted T cells, or PBMCs.

Cohorts were assigned according to the clinical history that participants reported. As handled by the study authors: Cell counts per sample came from amplifying reference gene primers. Libraries were prepared by immunoSEQ multiplex PCR; TCRdb keeps only in-frame clonotypes and omits some of them. That table furnishes V, J and clone size, whereas the DNA furnished D and trimming. The sample yields around 250,000 clones, 70% to 90% seen once. The V gene's germline CDR1 is SGDLS and CDR2 YYNGEE. The CDR3 runs 15 residues. V dropped 6 bases and J dropped 3; count of bases not matched to a gene: 10. The chain employs TRBV9 and TRBJ1-1; 8 bases line up with TRBD1. The origin of this receptor is a woman aged 45 to 65 who had recovered from COVID-19. The sample was PBMCs or T cells enriched from blood (not recorded which). Here the CDR3 DNA reads TGTGCCAGCACTACCACGGACAGGGTCGACACTGAAGCTTTCTTT. Encoded protein: CASTTTDRVDTEAFF.